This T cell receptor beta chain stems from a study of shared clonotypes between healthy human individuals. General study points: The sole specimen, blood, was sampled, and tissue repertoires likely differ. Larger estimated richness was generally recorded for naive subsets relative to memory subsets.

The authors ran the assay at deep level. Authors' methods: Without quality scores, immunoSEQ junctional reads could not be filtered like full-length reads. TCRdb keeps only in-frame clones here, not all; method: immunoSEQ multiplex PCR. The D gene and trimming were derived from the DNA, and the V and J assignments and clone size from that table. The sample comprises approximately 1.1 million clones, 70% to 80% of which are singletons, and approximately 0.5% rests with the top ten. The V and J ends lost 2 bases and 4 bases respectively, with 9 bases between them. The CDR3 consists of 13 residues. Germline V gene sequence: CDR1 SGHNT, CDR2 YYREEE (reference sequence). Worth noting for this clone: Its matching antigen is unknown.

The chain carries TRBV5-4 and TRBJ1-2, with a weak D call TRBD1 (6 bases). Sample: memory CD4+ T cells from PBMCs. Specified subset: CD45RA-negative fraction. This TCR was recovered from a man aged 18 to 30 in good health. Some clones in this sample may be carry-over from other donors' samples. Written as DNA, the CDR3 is TGTGCCAGCAGCTTCGGACAGCGCTATGGCTACACCTTC. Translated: CASSFGQRYGYTF.